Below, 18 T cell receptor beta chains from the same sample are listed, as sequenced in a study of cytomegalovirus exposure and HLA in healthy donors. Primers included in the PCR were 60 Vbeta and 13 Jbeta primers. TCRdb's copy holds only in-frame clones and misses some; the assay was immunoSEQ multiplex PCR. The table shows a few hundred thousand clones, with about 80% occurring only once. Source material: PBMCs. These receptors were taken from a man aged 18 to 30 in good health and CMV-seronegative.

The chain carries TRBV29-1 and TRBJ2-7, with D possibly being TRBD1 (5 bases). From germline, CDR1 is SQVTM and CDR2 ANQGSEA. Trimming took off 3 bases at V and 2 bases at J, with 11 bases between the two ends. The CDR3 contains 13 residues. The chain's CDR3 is CSVEAPGTYEQYF. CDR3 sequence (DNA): TGCAGCGTTGAGGCTCCAGGGACCTACGAGCAGTACTTC.

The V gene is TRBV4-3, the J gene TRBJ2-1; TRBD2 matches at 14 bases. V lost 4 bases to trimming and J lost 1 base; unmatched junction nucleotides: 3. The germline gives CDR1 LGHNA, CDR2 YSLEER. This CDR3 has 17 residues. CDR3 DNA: TGCGCCAGCAGCCTCGGACTAGCGGGAGGTTCCTACAATGAGCAGTTCTTC. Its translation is CASSLGLAGGSYNEQFF.

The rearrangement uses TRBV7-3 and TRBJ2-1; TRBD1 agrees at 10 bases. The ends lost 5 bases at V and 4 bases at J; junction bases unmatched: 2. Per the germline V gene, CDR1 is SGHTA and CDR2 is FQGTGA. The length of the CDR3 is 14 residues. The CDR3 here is CASSRDRGYNEQFF. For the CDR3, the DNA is TGTGCCAGCAGCCGGGACAGGGGTTACAATGAGCAGTTCTTC.

Written as DNA, the CDR3 is TGTGCCAGCAGCTTCATTCCGGGTCCCCAAGAGACCCAGTACTTC. Translation: CASSFIPGPQETQYF. The chain carries TRBV5-4 and TRBJ2-5; D not certain. Trimming pared 2 bases from V and 1 base from J, leaving 12 bases between. The CDR3 length is 15 residues. Germline V gene lookup returns CDR1 SGHNT and CDR2 YYREEE (reference sequence).

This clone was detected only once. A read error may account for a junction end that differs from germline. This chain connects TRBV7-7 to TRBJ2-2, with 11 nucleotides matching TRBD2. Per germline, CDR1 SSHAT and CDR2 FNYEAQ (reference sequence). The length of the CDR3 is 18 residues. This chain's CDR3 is CASSPGGTSGGGTGELFF. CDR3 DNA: TGTGCTAGCAGCCCTGGGGGTACTAGCGGGGGCGGCACCGGGGAGCTGTTTTTT.

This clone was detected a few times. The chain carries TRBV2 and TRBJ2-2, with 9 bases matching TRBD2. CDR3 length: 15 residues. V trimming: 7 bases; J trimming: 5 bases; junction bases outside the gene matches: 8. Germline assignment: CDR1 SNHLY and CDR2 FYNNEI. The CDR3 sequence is CASIGVSGRTGELFF. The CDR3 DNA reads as TGTGCCAGCATTGGGGTTAGCGGGAGAACCGGGGAGCTGTTTTTT.

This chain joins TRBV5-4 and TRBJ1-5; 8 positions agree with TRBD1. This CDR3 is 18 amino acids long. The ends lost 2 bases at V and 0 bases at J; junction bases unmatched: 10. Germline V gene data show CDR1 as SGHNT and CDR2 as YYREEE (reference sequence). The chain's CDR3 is CASSLDGQGPYSNQPQHF. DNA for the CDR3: TGTGCCAGCAGCTTAGACGGACAGGGACCCTATAGCAATCAGCCCCAGCATTTT.

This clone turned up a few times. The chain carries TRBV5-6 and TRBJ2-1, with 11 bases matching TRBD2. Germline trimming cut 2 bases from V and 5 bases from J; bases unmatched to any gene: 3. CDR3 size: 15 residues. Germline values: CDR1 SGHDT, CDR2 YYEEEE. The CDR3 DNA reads TGTGCCAGCAGCTTTAGCGGGGGGGCCCACAATGAGCAGTTCTTC. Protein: CASSFSGGAHNEQFF.

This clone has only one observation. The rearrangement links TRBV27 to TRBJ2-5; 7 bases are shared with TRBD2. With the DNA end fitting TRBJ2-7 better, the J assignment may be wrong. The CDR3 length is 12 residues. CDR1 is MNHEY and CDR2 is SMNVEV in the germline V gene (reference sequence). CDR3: CASSWGGYEQYF. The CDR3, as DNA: TGTGCCAGCAGTTGGGGGGGCTACGAGCAGTACTTC.

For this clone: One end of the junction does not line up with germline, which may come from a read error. CDR3 protein: CASSDTRDSPLSF. The CDR3 nucleotides are TGTGCCAGCAGTGACACCAGGGACAGCCCCTTATCCTTC. This chain joins TRBV6-4 and TRBJ1-2; 7 bases agree with TRBD1. The length of the CDR3 is 13 residues. Germline V gives CDR1 MRHNA, CDR2 SNTAGT.

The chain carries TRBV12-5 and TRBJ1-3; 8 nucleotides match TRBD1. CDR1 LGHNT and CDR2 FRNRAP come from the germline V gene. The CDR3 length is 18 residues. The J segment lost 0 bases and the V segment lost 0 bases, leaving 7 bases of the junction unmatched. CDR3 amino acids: CASGLVTQGARSGNTIYF. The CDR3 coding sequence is TGTGCTAGTGGTTTGGTAACTCAGGGGGCTCGCTCTGGAAACACCATATATTTT.

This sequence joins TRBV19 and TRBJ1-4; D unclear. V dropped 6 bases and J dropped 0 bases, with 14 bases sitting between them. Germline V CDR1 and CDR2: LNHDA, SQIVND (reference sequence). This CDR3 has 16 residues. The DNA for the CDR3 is TGTGCCAGTAGCTACTCGGGTCCCGCAACTAATGAAAAACTGTTTTTT. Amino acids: CASSYSGPATNEKLFF.

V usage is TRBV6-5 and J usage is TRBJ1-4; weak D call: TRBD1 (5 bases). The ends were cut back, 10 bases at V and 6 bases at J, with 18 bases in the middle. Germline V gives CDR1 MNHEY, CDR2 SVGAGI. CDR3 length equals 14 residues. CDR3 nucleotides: TGTGCCACCATGCGACAGAAAATCGATGAAAAACTGTTTTTT. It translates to CATMRQKIDEKLFF.

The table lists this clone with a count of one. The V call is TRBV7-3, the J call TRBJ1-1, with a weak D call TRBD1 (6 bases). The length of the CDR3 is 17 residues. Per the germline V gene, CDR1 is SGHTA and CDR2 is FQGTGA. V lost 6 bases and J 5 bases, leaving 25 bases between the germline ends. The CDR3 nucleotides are TGTGCCAGCAGTTCACAGGGCAGCCCTGTCGGAGAAACTGAAGCTTTCTTT. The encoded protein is CASSSQGSPVGETEAFF. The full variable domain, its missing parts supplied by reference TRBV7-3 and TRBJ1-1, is GAGVSQTPSNKVTEKGKYVELRCDPISGHTALYWYRQSLGQGPEFLIYFQGTGAADDSGLPNDRFFAVRPEGSVSTLKIQRTERGDSAVYLCASSSQGSPVGETEAFFGQGTRLTVV.

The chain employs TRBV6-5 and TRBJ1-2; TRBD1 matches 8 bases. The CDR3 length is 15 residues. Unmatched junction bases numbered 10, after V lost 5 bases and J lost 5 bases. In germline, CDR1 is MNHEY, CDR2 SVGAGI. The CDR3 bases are TGTGCCAGCAGTATCGAAGGGACAGGTCTTTATGGCTACACCTTC. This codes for CASSIEGTGLYGYTF.

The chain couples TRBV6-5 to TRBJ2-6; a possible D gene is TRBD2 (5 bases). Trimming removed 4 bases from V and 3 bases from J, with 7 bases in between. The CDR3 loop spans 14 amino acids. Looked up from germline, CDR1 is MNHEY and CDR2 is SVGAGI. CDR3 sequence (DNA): TGTGCCAGCAGTTCCGGACTTGGGGCCAACGTCCTGACTTTC. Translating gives CASSSGLGANVLTF.

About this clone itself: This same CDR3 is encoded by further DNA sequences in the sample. The CDR3 loop is CASSESGSGANVLTF. In nucleotides, the CDR3 is TGTGCCAGCAGTGAGTCAGGCTCTGGGGCCAACGTCCTGACTTTC. V and J are TRBV2 and TRBJ2-6; the D is unclear. The germline gives CDR1 SNHLY, CDR2 FYNNEI. The V and J ends lost 3 bases and 0 bases respectively, with 6 bases between them. The CDR3 has 15 amino acids.

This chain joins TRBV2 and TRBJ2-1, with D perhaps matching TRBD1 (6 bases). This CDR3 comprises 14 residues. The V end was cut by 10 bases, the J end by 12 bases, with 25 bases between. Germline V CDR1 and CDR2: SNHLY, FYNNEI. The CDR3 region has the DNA TGTGCCACCTCGTTGGGGGCATCGATTTTTGGGCAGTTCTTC. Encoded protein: CATSLGASIFGQFF.